A single sample is the source of the 11 T cell receptor beta chains below, sequenced in a study of blood T cell repertoires in COVID-19. Here immunoSEQ multiplex PCR was the method, and the copy in TCRdb shows in-frame clones only, minus some. The sample records 29,000 or so clones, about 88% being singletons. Specimen: peripheral blood. These TCRs come from a human donor in a cohort sampled during active COVID-19. The donor label of this sample is uncertain.

This clone has more than one count but fewer than ten. The J gene is TRBJ2-7, the V gene TRBV6-5, with 7 bases that match TRBD1. The CDR3 sequence is 12 residues long. Trimming at V came to 6 bases and at J to 4 bases, leaving 3 bases not matched to a gene. CDR1 is MNHEY, CDR2 SVGAGI, per germline. In DNA form, the CDR3 reads TGTGCCAGCAGCGACAGGGTGTACGAGCAGTACTTC. Amino acids: CASSDRVYEQYF.

The V gene is TRBV10-3, the J gene TRBJ2-7; tentative D call: TRBD2 (5 bases). CDR3 size: 13 residues. Deletions cut 0 bases from V and 5 bases from J, with 8 bases between. Per germline, CDR1 ENHRY and CDR2 SYGVKD. The CDR3 protein is CAISESDGDEQYF. CDR3 nucleotides: TGTGCCATCAGTGAGTCGGACGGGGACGAGCAGTACTTC.

V is TRBV7-7 and J is TRBJ2-1; 10 bases agree with TRBD2. The germline V gene encodes CDR1 SSHAT and CDR2 FNYEAQ (reference sequence). The CDR3 runs to 16 residues. With 5 bases clipped from V and 7 bases from J, the junction kept 11 bases outside the gene matches. In nucleotides, the CDR3 is TGTGCCAGCAGCCCTAATCTAGCGGGAGCAAATAATGAGCAGTTCTTC. Its protein is CASSPNLAGANNEQFF.

The J gene is TRBJ2-1, the V gene TRBV4-1; 7 nucleotides match TRBD2. Germline values: CDR1 MGHRA, CDR2 YSYEKL. The CDR3 runs 18 residues. V trimming: 0 bases; J trimming: 9 bases; junction bases outside the gene matches: 17. This CDR3 reads CASSQDVYGTRSGAEQFF. DNA for the CDR3: TGCGCCAGCAGCCAAGACGTGTATGGGACCCGAAGCGGGGCTGAGCAGTTCTTC.

The sample holds a few counts of this clone. The V gene is TRBV10-1, the J gene TRBJ2-2, with TRBD1 as a possible D gene (5 bases). The germline V gene encodes CDR1 WNHNN and CDR2 SYGVQD (reference sequence). There are 14 residues in the CDR3. V was trimmed by 4 bases and J by 1 base, leaving 7 bases between them. The CDR3, as DNA: TGCGCCAGCAGTGCAGGACAGAACACCGGGGAGCTGTTTTTT. This sequence encodes CASSAGQNTGELFF.

This chain connects TRBV10-2 to TRBJ2-3, with 15 bases identical to TRBD2. Losses at the gene ends were 10 bases for V and 3 bases for J; bases not matched to a gene: 2. The CDR3 has 14 residues. Looked up from germline, CDR1 is WSHSY and CDR2 is SAAADI. The CDR3 DNA is TGCGCCACTGGGACTAGCGGGAGGACAGATACGCAGTATTTT. Translation gives CATGTSGRTDTQYF.

This rearrangement joins TRBV5-8 to TRBJ2-1; 14 bases agree with TRBD2. The CDR3 runs 19 residues. Germline V lookup: CDR1 SGHTS, CDR2 YDEGEE. With 0 bases clipped from V and 2 bases from J, the junction kept 7 bases outside the gene matches. The CDR3 sequence is CASSLVGTSGSGTYNEQFF. CDR3 coding DNA: TGTGCCAGCAGCTTGGTTGGGACTAGCGGGAGTGGGACCTACAATGAGCAGTTCTTC.

This chain connects TRBV28 to TRBJ2-7; 9 bases match TRBD1. The CDR3 length is 12 residues. From germline, CDR1 is MDHEN and CDR2 SYDVKM. V dropped 7 bases and J dropped 6; count of bases not matched to a gene: 4. The CDR3 loop is CASTGTGTEQYF. CDR3 nucleotides: TGTGCCAGCACCGGGACAGGGACCGAGCAGTACTTC.

This clone was seen more than once but under ten times. This chain links TRBV6-5 with TRBJ1-5, with 7 positions matching TRBD1. J lost 2 bases, V lost 6 bases, and 4 bases had no gene match. The CDR3 extends over 14 amino acids. The germline V gene encodes CDR1 MNHEY and CDR2 SVGAGI. CDR3 coding DNA: TGTGCCAGCAGCCACAGGGGACGCAATCAGCCCCAGCATTTT. As protein: CASSHRGRNQPQHF.

This clone was seen just once. V gene TRBV5-1 combines with J gene TRBJ2-7; tentative D call: TRBD2 (6 bases). Deletions cut 0 bases from V and 6 bases from J, with 19 bases between. The CDR3 extends over 16 amino acids. Germline V gives CDR1 SGHRS, CDR2 YFSETQ. The CDR3 DNA sequence: TGCGCCAGCAGCTTGGTCGCCGGAGGGAGTCTTGCCGAGCAGTACTTC. It yields the protein CASSLVAGGSLAEQYF.

This chain connects TRBV7-8 to TRBJ2-2; 8 bases are shared with TRBD2. This CDR3 comprises 12 residues. V gave up 8 bases and J gave up 6 bases; unmatched junction bases: 2. Germline V lookup: CDR1 SGHVS, CDR2 FQNEAQ. This chain's CDR3 is CASGLASGELFF. CDR3 in DNA: TGTGCCAGCGGACTAGCTTCCGGGGAGCTGTTTTTT.